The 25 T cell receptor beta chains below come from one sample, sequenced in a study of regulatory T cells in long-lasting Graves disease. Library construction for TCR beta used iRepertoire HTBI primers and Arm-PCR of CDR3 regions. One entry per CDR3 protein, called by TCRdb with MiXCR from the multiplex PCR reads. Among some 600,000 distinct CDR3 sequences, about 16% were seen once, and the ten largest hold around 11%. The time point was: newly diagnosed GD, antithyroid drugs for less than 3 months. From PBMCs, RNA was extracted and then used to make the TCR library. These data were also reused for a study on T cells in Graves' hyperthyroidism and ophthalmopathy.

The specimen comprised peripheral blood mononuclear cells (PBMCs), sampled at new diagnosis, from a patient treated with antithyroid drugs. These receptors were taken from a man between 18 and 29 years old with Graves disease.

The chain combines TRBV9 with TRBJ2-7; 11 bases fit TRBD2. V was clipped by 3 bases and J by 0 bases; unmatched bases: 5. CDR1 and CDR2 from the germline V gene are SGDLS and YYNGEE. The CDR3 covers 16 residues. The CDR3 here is CASSARLAGPSYEQYF. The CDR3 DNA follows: TGTGCCAGCAGCGCAAGACTAGCGGGGCCCTCCTACGAGCAGTACTTC.

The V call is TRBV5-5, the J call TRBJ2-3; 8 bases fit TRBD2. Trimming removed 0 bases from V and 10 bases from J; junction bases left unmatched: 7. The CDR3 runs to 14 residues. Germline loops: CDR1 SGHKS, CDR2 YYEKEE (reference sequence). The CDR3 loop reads CASSLELAGPAQYF. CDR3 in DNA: TGTGCCAGCAGCTTGGAGCTAGCGGGTCCAGCGCAGTATTTT.

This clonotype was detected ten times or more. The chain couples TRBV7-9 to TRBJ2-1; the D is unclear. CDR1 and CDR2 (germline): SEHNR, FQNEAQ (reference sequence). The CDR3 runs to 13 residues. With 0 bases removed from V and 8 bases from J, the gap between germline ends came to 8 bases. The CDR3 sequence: CASSLAPFYEQFF. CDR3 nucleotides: TGTGCCAGCAGCTTAGCGCCCTTTTATGAGCAGTTCTTC.

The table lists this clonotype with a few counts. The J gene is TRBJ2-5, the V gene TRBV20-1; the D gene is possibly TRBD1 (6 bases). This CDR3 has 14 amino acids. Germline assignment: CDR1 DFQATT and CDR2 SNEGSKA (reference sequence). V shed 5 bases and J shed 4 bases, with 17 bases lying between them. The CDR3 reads CSAYGTGFRETQYF. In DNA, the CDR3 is TGCAGTGCTTACGGAACAGGGTTCCGAGAGACCCAGTACTTC.

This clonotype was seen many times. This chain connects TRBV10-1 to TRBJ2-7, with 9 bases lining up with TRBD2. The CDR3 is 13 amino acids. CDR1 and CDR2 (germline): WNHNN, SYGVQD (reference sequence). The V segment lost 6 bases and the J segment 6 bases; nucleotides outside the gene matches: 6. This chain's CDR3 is CASSPGLASEQYF. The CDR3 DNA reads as TGCGCCAGCAGCCCGGGACTAGCATCCGAGCAGTACTTC.

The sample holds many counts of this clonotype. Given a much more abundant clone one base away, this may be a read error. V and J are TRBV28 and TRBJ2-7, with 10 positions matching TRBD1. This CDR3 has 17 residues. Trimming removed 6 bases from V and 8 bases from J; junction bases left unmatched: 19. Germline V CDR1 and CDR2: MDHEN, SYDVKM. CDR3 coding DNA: TGTGCCAGCAGCGCGGGTGGGACAGGGGCCCCGGGCAACAAGCAGTACTTC. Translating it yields CASSAGGTGAPGNKQYF.

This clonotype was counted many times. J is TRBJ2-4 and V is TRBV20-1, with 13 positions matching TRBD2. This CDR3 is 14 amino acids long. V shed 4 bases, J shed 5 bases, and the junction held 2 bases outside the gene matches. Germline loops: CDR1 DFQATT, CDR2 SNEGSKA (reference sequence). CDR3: CSATGTSGENIQYF. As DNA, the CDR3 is TGCAGTGCTACGGGGACTAGCGGGGAAAACATTCAGTACTTC.

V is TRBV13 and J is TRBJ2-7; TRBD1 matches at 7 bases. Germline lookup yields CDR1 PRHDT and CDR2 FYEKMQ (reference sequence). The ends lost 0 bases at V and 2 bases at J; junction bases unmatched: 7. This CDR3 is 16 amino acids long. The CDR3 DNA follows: TGTGCCAGCAGCTTAGGCTTGGGACAGAAAGCCTACGAGCAGTACTTC. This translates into CASSLGLGQKAYEQYF. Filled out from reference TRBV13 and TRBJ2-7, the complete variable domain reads AAGVIQSPRHLIKEKRETATLKCYPIPRHDTVYWYQQGPGQDPQFLISFYEKMQSDKGSIPDRFSAQQFSDYHSELNMSSLELGDSALYFCASSLGLGQKAYEQYFGPGTRLTVT.

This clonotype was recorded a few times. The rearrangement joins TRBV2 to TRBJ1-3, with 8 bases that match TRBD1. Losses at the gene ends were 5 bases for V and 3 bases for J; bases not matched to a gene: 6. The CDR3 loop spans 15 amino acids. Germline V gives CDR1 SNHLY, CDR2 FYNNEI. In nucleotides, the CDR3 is TGTGCCAGCAGTCATGACAGGGGTATTGGAAACACCATATATTTT. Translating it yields CASSHDRGIGNTIYF.

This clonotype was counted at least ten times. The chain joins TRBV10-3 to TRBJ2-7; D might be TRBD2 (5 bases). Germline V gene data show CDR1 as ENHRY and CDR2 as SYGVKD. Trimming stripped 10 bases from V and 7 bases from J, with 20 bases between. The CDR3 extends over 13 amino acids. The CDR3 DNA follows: TGTGCCAGCGGCGACACCTATCAGCGGGAGCAGTACTTC. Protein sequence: CASGDTYQREQYF.

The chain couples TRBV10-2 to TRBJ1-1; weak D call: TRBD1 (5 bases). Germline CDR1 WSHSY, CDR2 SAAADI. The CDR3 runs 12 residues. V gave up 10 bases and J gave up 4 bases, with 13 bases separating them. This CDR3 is CATQGPVTEAFF. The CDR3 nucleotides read TGCGCCACTCAGGGTCCGGTCACTGAAGCTTTCTTT.

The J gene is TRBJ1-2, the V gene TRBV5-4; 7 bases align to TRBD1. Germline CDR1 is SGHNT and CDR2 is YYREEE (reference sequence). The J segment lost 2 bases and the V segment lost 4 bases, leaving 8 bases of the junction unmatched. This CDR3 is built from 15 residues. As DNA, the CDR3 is TGTGCCAGCAGCGCGACAGGGTTGGACAACTATGGCTACACCTTC. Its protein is CASSATGLDNYGYTF. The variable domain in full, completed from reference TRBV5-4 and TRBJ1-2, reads ETGVTQSPTHLIKTRGQQVTLRCSSQSGHNTVSWYQQALGQGPQFIFQYYREEENGRGNFPPRFSGLQFPNYSSELNVNALELDDSALYLCASSATGLDNYGYTFGSGTRLTVV.

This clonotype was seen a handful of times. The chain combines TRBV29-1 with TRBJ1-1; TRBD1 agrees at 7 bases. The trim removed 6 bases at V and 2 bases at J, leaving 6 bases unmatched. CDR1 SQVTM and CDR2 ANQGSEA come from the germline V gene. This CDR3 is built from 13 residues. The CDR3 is CSVSGQPNTEAFF. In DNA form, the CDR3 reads TGCAGCGTCTCGGGACAGCCAAACACTGAAGCTTTCTTT.

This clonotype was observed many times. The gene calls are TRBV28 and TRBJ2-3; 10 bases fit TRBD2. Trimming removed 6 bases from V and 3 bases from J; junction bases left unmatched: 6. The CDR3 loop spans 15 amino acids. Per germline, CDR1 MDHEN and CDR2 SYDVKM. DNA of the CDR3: TGTGCCAGCAGCCCCCGGACTAGCGGAACAGATACGCAGTATTTT. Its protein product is CASSPRTSGTDTQYF.

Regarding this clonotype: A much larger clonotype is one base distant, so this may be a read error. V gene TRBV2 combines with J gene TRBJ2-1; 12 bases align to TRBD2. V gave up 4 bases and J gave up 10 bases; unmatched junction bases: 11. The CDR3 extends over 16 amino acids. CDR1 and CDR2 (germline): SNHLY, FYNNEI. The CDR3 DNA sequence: TGTGCCAGCAGTGCGTATGTGACTAGCGGGAGAAACGAGCAGTTCTTC. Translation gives CASSAYVTSGRNEQFF. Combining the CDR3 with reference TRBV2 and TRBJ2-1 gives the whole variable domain EPEVTQTPSHQVTQMGQEVILRCVPISNHLYFYWYRQILGQKVEFLVSFYNNEISEKSEIFDDQFSVERPDGSNFTLKIRSTKLEDSAMYFCASSAYVTSGRNEQFFGPGTRLTVL.

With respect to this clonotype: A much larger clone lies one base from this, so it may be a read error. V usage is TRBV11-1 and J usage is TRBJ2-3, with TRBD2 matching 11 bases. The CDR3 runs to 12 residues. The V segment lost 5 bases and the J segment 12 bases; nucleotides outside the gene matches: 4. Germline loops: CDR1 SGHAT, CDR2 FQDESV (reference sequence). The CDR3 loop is CASSQTSGAQYF. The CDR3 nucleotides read TGTGCCAGCAGCCAGACTAGCGGGGCCCAGTATTTT.

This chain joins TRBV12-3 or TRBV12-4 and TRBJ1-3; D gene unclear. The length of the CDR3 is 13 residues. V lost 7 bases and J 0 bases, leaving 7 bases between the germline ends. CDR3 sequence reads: CASTPISGNTIYF. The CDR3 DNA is TGTGCCAGCACACCGATCTCTGGAAACACCATATATTTT.

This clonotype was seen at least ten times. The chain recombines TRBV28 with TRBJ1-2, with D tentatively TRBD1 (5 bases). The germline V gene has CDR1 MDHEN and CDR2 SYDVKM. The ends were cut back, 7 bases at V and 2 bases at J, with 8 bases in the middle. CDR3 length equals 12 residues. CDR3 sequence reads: CASTDNNYGYTF. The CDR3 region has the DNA TGTGCCAGCACGGACAACAACTATGGCTACACCTTC.

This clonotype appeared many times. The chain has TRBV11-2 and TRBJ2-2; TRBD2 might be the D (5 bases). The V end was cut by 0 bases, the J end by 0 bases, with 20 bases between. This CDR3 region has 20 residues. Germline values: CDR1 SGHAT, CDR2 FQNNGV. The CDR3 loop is CASSLDPLGGELANTGELFF. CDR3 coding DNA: TGTGCCAGCAGCTTAGATCCTTTGGGTGGGGAGCTCGCGAACACCGGGGAGCTGTTTTTT.

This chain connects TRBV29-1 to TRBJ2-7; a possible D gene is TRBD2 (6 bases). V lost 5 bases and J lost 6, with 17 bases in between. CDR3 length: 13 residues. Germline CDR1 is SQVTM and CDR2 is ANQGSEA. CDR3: CSVRDSLSSEQYF. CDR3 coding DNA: TGCAGCGTTAGGGACTCTCTTAGTTCCGAGCAGTACTTC.

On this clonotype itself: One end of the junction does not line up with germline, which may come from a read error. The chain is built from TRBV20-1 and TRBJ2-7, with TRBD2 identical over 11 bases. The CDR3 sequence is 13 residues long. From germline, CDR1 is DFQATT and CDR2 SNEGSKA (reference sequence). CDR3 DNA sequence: TGCGGTGCTGAGGGACTAGCGGCCTACGAGCAGTACTTC. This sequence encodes CGAEGLAAYEQYF.

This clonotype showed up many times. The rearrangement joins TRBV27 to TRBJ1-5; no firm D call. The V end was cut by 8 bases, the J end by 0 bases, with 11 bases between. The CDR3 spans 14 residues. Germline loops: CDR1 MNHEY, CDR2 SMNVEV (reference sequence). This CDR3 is CASRETPSNQPQHF. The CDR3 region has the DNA TGTGCCAGCCGAGAAACCCCTAGCAATCAGCCCCAGCATTTT.

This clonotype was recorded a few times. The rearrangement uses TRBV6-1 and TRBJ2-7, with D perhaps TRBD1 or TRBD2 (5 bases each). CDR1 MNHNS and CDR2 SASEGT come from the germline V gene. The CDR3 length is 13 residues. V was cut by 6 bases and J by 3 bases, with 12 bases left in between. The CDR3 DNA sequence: TGTGCCAGCAGCCGGGACCCCAACTACGAGCAGTACTTC. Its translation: CASSRDPNYEQYF.

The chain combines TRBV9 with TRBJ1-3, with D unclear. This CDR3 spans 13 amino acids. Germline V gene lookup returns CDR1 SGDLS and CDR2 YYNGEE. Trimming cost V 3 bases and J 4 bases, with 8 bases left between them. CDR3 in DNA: TGTGCCAGCAGCGCCAACCTGGGAAACACCATATATTTT. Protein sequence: CASSANLGNTIYF.

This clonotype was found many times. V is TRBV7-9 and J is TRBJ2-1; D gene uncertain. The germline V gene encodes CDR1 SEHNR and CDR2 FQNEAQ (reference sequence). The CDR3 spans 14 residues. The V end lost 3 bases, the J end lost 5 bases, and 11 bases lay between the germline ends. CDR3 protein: CASSFRSANNEQFF. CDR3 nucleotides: TGTGCCAGCAGCTTCCGGTCCGCGAACAATGAGCAGTTCTTC.